This TCR beta chain is drawn from a study of tumor-infiltrating lymphocytes in oesophageal squamous cell carcinoma (dated by TCRdb to the mid-2010s). The method behind the library was PCR. Sequencing took place on an Illumina HiSeq 2000. The public reads were run again by TCRdb, first through fastp at Q25 and then through MiXCR, and only productive beta chains were kept. Identical CDR3 protein sequences are pooled into one entry, listed with their most common genes and DNA. A total of approximately 18,000 distinct CDR3 sequences appear in this sample, 35% to 50% of them only once. The top ten clones comprise 25% to 35% of the sample. This clonotype was observed many times. There is no known antigen for this receptor. Per-base quality was not reported, and no clone a single base away is much larger than it. This sequence was found in a male donor with esophageal squamous cell carcinoma. The material sequenced was esophageal tumor tissue.

This receptor carries the CDR3 CASSQRHLRDRGYNEQFF. The nucleotides read TGTGCCAGCAGCCAACGCCATCTTAGGGACAGGGGATACAATGAGCAGTTCTTC. The rearranged chain carries TRBV14 and TRBJ2-1, and 10 junction bases match TRBD1. Including cysteine and phenylalanine, the CDR3 has 18 amino acids. The retained sequence is limited to the CDR3, 54 bases, with the frame set at the first base. CDR1 is given as SGHDN and CDR2 as FVKESK, both from the germline V gene. Clipping removes 2 bases from V and 4 bases from J, with 11 as the unmatched junction base count.